This T cell receptor (beta chain) comes out of a study of T cell responses to AZD1222 COVID-19 vaccine. The trim removed 5 bases at V and 7 bases at J, leaving 8 bases unmatched. Germline lookup yields CDR1 ENHRY and CDR2 SYGVKD. The CDR3 spans 16 residues. To note about this clone: Its matching antigen is unknown.

The repertoire was sequenced with immunoSEQ multiplex PCR; TCRdb's copy has only in-frame clones and lacks some. The data hold over 150,000 clones, with about 86% observed a single time. Study conclusions and caveats: Among spike-specific TCRs, nearly half reportedly target unmutated variant regions. Researchers took repertoire samples only after the peak T cell response had come. Females made up more of the donors, who were largely white British, and clonal diversity may have come out too low. Just a handful of people given AZD1222 tested seropositive at baseline.

The input for sequencing was peripheral blood, taken on day 0 of MenACWY control vaccination. The chain has TRBV10-3 and TRBJ2-1; 13 bases are a match to TRBD2. The TCR comes from an adult in good health. The CDR3 protein is CAISPGLAGERNEQFF. The CDR3 DNA is TGTGCCATCAGTCCCGGACTAGCGGGAGAGAGGAATGAGCAGTTCTTC.